The 25 T cell receptor beta chains below come from one sample, sequenced in a study of shared T cell receptors in the human thymus. TCRdb's copy holds only in-frame clones and misses some; the assay was immunoSEQ multiplex PCR. Of 550,000 to 800,000 clones in the sample, approximately 85% were seen once. The sample was also linked to a second study, of human thymus T cells.

The specimen was thymocytes. The receptors were sampled from a girl less than two years old with a congenital heart defect.

V usage is TRBV11-2 and J usage is TRBJ2-1; a possible D gene is TRBD2 (5 bases). V lost 2 bases and J lost 7, with 12 bases in between. Germline CDR1 and CDR2: SGHAT and FQNNGV. CDR3 length: 14 amino acids. The CDR3 region is CASSLRISGNEQFF. The CDR3 DNA reads as TGTGCCAGCAGCTTACGAATCTCGGGGAATGAGCAGTTCTTC.

The table lists this clone with a few counts. CDR3 in amino acids: CASRSDRLNTEAFF. In DNA, the CDR3 is TGTGCCAGCAGATCAGACAGGCTGAACACTGAAGCTTTCTTT. J is TRBJ1-1 and V is TRBV6-5; TRBD1 might be the D (6 bases). The CDR3 runs 14 residues. Trimming removed 6 bases from V and 0 bases from J, with 11 bases in between. Germline values: CDR1 MNHEY, CDR2 SVGAGI.

The V call is TRBV15, the J call TRBJ1-2; D remains unclear. The germline V and J ends were trimmed by 0 bases and 1 base, with 12 bases remaining between them. Germline V gene data show CDR1 as LNHNV and CDR2 as YYDKDF (reference sequence). The CDR3 runs to 16 residues. This CDR3 reads CATSREGGPFNYGYTF. The CDR3 DNA sequence: TGTGCCACCAGCAGAGAAGGCGGGCCATTTAACTATGGCTACACCTTC.

The chain combines TRBV6-1 with TRBJ1-1; D remains ambiguous. The CDR3 consists of 16 residues. V shed 3 bases and J shed 2 bases, with 16 bases lying between them. Looked up from germline, CDR1 is MNHNS and CDR2 is SASEGT. The CDR3 DNA reads TGTGCCAGCAGTGATAAACCCGAAAAAGCAAACACTGAAGCTTTCTTT. The encoded protein is CASSDKPEKANTEAFF.

V and J are TRBV27 and TRBJ1-1, with no clear D. CDR1 MNHEY and CDR2 SMNVEV come from the germline V gene (reference sequence). V dropped 8 bases and J dropped 4 bases, with 17 bases sitting between them. The CDR3 consists of 14 residues. The CDR3 DNA is TGTGCCAGCTCTCCAGAGGGTCCTGGCACTGAAGCTTTCTTT. Translation: CASSPEGPGTEAFF.

In its sample, this clone was seen a few times. The chain is built from TRBV25-1 and TRBJ1-6; no clear D gene. V lost 1 base and J lost 7, with 8 bases in between. This CDR3 region has 14 residues. Germline CDR1 MGHDK, CDR2 SYGVNS. CDR3 sequence reads: CASSELAFNSPLHF. CDR3 nucleotide sequence: TGTGCCAGCAGTGAATTGGCCTTCAATTCACCCCTCCACTTT.

This clone has just a few counts. The V and J genes are TRBV5-1 and TRBJ1-6, with 9 bases fitting TRBD1. Germline-derived CDR1 and CDR2 are SGHRS and YFSETQ. The CDR3 runs to 16 residues. Trimming removed 0 bases from V and 6 bases from J; junction bases left unmatched: 4. The CDR3, as DNA: TGCGCCAGCAGCTTGGTACAGGGGGCAGGTAATTCACCCCTCCACTTT. The encoded protein is CASSLVQGAGNSPLHF.

The rearrangement links TRBV11-1 to TRBJ2-3; perhaps TRBD2 as D (5 bases). V shed 1 base and J shed 0 bases, with 11 bases lying between them. Germline V gene data show CDR1 as SGHAT and CDR2 as FQDESV (reference sequence). CDR3 length: 16 amino acids. The CDR3 sequence is CASSLEQDSSTDTQYF. The CDR3 DNA sequence: TGTGCCAGCAGCTTAGAGCAGGACTCTAGCACAGATACGCAGTATTTT. Based on the CDR3 plus reference TRBV11-1 and TRBJ2-3, the full variable domain is EAEVAQSPRYKITEKSQAVAFWCDPISGHATLYWYRQILGQGPELLVQFQDESVVDDSQLPKDRFSAERLKGVDSTLKIQPAELGDSAMYLCASSLEQDSSTDTQYFGPGTRLTVL.

V and J are TRBV14 and TRBJ1-2; TRBD1 agrees at 10 bases. V was clipped by 2 bases and J by 3 bases; unmatched bases: 3. The CDR3 extends over 15 amino acids. Looked up from germline, CDR1 is SGHDN and CDR2 is FVKESK. The CDR3 bases are TGTGCCAGCAGCCAATCGGACAGGGGGGACTATGGCTACACCTTC. This encodes CASSQSDRGDYGYTF.

The chain recombines TRBV19 with TRBJ1-1; 9 bases are a match to TRBD1. Germline V gene data show CDR1 as LNHDA and CDR2 as SQIVND (reference sequence). The CDR3 has 15 amino acids. Germline trimming cut 5 bases from V and 6 bases from J; bases unmatched to any gene: 10. CDR3 residues: CASSARTGAYAEAFF. For the CDR3, the DNA is TGTGCCAGTAGTGCCAGGACAGGGGCATATGCTGAAGCTTTCTTT.

As concerns this clone: One end of the junction is discordant with germline, which a read error may explain. The rearrangement links TRBV30 to TRBJ1-2, with 9 bases aligning to TRBD1. This CDR3 region has 12 residues. The germline gives CDR1 GTSNPN, CDR2 SVGIG (reference sequence). The CDR3 coding sequence is TGTGCCTGGAGTGTACATTGGGACAGGGTCCACTTC. It is translated as CAWSVHWDRVHF.

The J gene is TRBJ2-7, the V gene TRBV4-1; TRBD1 aligns across 9 bases. The CDR3 runs 20 residues. Per germline, CDR1 MGHRA and CDR2 YSYEKL. The V and J ends lost 4 bases and 2 bases, in that order; junction bases with no gene match: 21. CDR3 in DNA: TGCGCCAGCAGCCTTTTACCGGAAGACGAAGGACAGGGGATCACCTACGAGCAGTACTTC. Its protein is CASSLLPEDEGQGITYEQYF.

V usage is TRBV4-3 and J usage is TRBJ1-2; tentatively, D is TRBD1 (6 bases). Trimming shortened V by 4 bases and J by 4 bases, and 10 bases separated the two germline ends. This CDR3 is 13 amino acids long. CDR1 is LGHNA and CDR2 is YSLEER in the germline V gene. The CDR3 protein is CASSPGQPYGYTF. The CDR3 DNA reads TGCGCCAGCAGCCCAGGACAGCCCTATGGCTACACCTTC.

The rearrangement uses TRBV5-1 and TRBJ1-1; TRBD1 agrees at 8 bases. From germline, CDR1 is SGHRS and CDR2 YFSETQ. The CDR3 is made up of 15 amino acids. The V gene end was trimmed by 4 bases and the J gene end by 4 bases; junction bases not matched to a gene: 9. The CDR3 loop is CASSIYRGAGTEAFF. In DNA, the CDR3 is TGCGCCAGCAGCATTTACAGGGGGGCAGGCACTGAAGCTTTCTTT.

The chain combines TRBV11-2 with TRBJ1-5; a weak D match, TRBD1 (5 bases). The germline V and J ends were trimmed by 5 bases and 6 bases, with 14 bases remaining between them. The germline V gene has CDR1 SGHAT and CDR2 FQNNGV. The CDR3 length is 14 residues. CDR3 region: CASSTGGTGQPQHF. The CDR3 DNA is TGTGCCAGCAGCACGGGGGGGACCGGTCAGCCCCAGCATTTT.

The genes are TRBV5-1 and TRBJ2-2, with a weak D call TRBD2 (5 bases). V shed 7 bases and J shed 3 bases, with 7 bases lying between them. The germline gives CDR1 SGHRS, CDR2 YFSETQ. The CDR3 extends over 12 amino acids. CDR3 nucleotides: TGCGCCAGCTTGGACTACACCGGGGAGCTGTTTTTT. It translates to CASLDYTGELFF.

The chain joins TRBV15 to TRBJ2-5, with 12 bases fitting TRBD1. The germline V gene encodes CDR1 LNHNV and CDR2 YYDKDF (reference sequence). This CDR3 comprises 20 residues. The junction had 16 bases not matched to a gene; V was cut back by 1 base and J by 4 bases. The CDR3 sequence is CATSRVRDRGRLSIPETQYF. CDR3 DNA: TGTGCCACCAGCAGAGTTAGGGACAGGGGGCGCTTAAGTATCCCAGAGACCCAGTACTTC.

The V call is TRBV27, the J call TRBJ1-2, with D perhaps matching TRBD1 (5 bases). The CDR3 has 15 residues. Deletions cut 7 bases from V and 2 bases from J, with 17 bases between. Germline lookup yields CDR1 MNHEY and CDR2 SMNVEV (reference sequence). The CDR3 region has the DNA TGTGCCAGCAAACCCCCCCGGAGGGGCAACTATGGCTACACCTTC. It yields the protein CASKPPRRGNYGYTF.

The rearrangement joins TRBV9 to TRBJ1-5; 9 nucleotides match TRBD1. The CDR3 is 15 amino acids. The V segment lost 3 bases and the J segment 5 bases; nucleotides outside the gene matches: 6. Germline V CDR1 and CDR2: SGDLS, YYNGEE. CDR3 coding DNA: TGTGCCAGCAGCGGGGACAGGGAGGGGGATCAGCCCCAGCATTTT. It is translated as CASSGDREGDQPQHF.

The V and J genes are TRBV27 and TRBJ2-1; TRBD2 matches 10 bases. The CDR3 is 18 residues long. V lost 4 bases, J lost 0 bases, and 9 bases stayed unmatched. Germline V lookup: CDR1 MNHEY, CDR2 SMNVEV (reference sequence). The CDR3 sequence: CASSCSGTSVSSYNEQFF. CDR3 nucleotides: TGTGCCAGCAGTTGCTCCGGGACTAGCGTGAGCTCCTACAATGAGCAGTTCTTC.

This sequence joins TRBV28 and TRBJ1-1, with D perhaps TRBD1 (6 bases). Germline assignment: CDR1 MDHEN and CDR2 SYDVKM. Trimming stripped 8 bases from V and 7 bases from J, with 14 bases between. This CDR3 is 12 amino acids long. The CDR3 region has the DNA TGTGCCAGCCGGACCAGGGGAAGTGAAGCTTTCTTT. It is translated as CASRTRGSEAFF.

V gene TRBV5-1 combines with J gene TRBJ1-1; 7 bases agree with TRBD1. CDR1 is SGHRS and CDR2 is YFSETQ in the germline V gene. The CDR3 length is 14 residues. After removal of 4 bases from V and 6 bases from J, the junction contained 9 bases not matched to a gene. CDR3 DNA sequence: TGCGCCAGCAGCATCAGACAGGGTGTTGCTGAAGCTTTCTTT. Translating it yields CASSIRQGVAEAFF.

The V and J genes are TRBV28 and TRBJ1-2; D possibly corresponds to TRBD1 (5 bases). Germline assignment: CDR1 MDHEN and CDR2 SYDVKM. The CDR3 has 17 residues. V gave up 2 bases and J gave up 4 bases, with 20 bases separating them. This CDR3 is CASSLGAPGSPSYGYTF. Here the CDR3 DNA reads TGTGCCAGCAGTTTAGGAGCACCAGGGTCCCCTTCCTATGGCTACACCTTC.

The V gene is TRBV18, the J gene TRBJ1-5; the match to TRBD1 covers 8 bases. The germline V gene has CDR1 KGHSH and CDR2 LQKENI. The V segment lost 4 bases and the J segment 7 bases; nucleotides outside the gene matches: 15. This CDR3 is 17 amino acids long. The CDR3 coding sequence is TGTGCCAGCTCACTGGAACTGACAGGGGCACGGGGACAGCCCCAGCATTTT. It is translated as CASSLELTGARGQPQHF.

This sequence joins TRBV27 and TRBJ1-5; D unresolved. V was pared by 1 base and J by 3 bases, with 13 bases between. The CDR3 consists of 16 residues. Germline lookup yields CDR1 MNHEY and CDR2 SMNVEV (reference sequence). CDR3 loop: CASSLWSGKTNQPQHF. The CDR3, as DNA: TGTGCCAGCAGTTTATGGTCCGGGAAGACCAATCAGCCCCAGCATTTT.